The 7 T cell receptor beta chains in this list originate from one sample, sequenced in a study of T cells in Graves' hyperthyroidism and ophthalmopathy. RNA transcripts gave rise to amplified TCR beta CDR3 regions. During a first-round RT-PCR of the TCR CDR3, the HTBI primer set was used. TCRdb reprocessed the multiplex PCR reads with MiXCR, giving one entry per CDR3 protein. This table has hundreds of thousands of distinct CDR3 sequences, around 20% appearing once. The sequenced sample consisted of blood. These TCRs come from a man aged 35 to 55 with Graves' ophthalmopathy.

The chain is built from TRBV29-1 and TRBJ2-1; tentative D call: TRBD1 (6 bases). V was pared by 6 bases and J by 0 bases, with 15 bases between. Germline values: CDR1 SQVTM, CDR2 ANQGSEA. CDR3 length equals 15 residues. The CDR3, as DNA: TGCAGCGTCCCCGACAGGTCGGGCTCCTACAATGAGCAGTTCTTC. Protein product: CSVPDRSGSYNEQFF.

The chain combines TRBV6-2 or TRBV6-3 with TRBJ2-5, with 10 bases aligning to TRBD1. The germline V gene encodes CDR1 MNHEY and CDR2 SVGEGT. Germline trimming cut 2 bases from V and 5 bases from J; bases unmatched to any gene: 5. This CDR3 has 15 amino acids. CDR3 coding DNA: TGTGCCAGCAGTTACGCCGACAGGGGGCTCGAGACCCAGTACTTC. Protein product: CASSYADRGLETQYF.

This clonotype was found many times. V gene TRBV12-3 or TRBV12-4 combines with J gene TRBJ1-2; 7 bases are shared with TRBD1. V lost 1 base to trimming and J lost 4 bases; unmatched junction nucleotides: 6. The CDR3 spans 15 residues. CDR3 sequence: CASSLGTQGVYGYTF. Here the CDR3 DNA reads TGTGCCAGCAGTTTAGGCACCCAGGGGGTCTATGGCTACACCTTC.

This clonotype showed up many times. The chain is built from TRBV10-3 and TRBJ1-1, with 9 positions matching TRBD1. The trim removed 4 bases at V and 4 bases at J, leaving 4 bases unmatched. The V gene's germline CDR1 is ENHRY and CDR2 SYGVKD. CDR3 size: 14 residues. Written as DNA, the CDR3 is TGTGCCATCAGTGGACAGGGGGTAAGCACTGAAGCTTTCTTT. Protein sequence: CAISGQGVSTEAFF.

This clonotype has a count of ten or more. The chain links TRBV15 to TRBJ1-5, with 7 bases lining up with TRBD1. Germline V lookup: CDR1 LNHNV, CDR2 YYDKDF (reference sequence). V shed 3 bases and J 0 bases; nucleotides not matched to a gene: 5. The CDR3 consists of 16 residues. The CDR3 loop reads CATSSQTGFSNQPQHF. The CDR3 DNA follows: TGTGCCACCAGCAGCCAGACAGGGTTTAGCAATCAGCCCCAGCATTTT.

This clonotype has at least ten counts. The V call is TRBV6-1, the J call TRBJ2-1; D is uncertain. This CDR3 spans 14 amino acids. Germline V CDR1 and CDR2: MNHNS, SASEGT. V lost 7 bases to trimming and J lost 0 bases, with 10 bases between them. The CDR3 DNA is TGTGCCAGCACAGGCGGCTACTCCTACAATGAGCAGTTCTTC. This encodes CASTGGYSYNEQFF.

This clonotype was found a few times. V gene TRBV30 combines with J gene TRBJ2-1; D ambiguous. The germline CDR1 and CDR2 sequences are GTSNPN and SVGIG (reference sequence). The CDR3 covers 14 residues. Trimming pared 2 bases from V and 0 bases from J, leaving 8 bases between. The CDR3 here is CAWSSEFSYNEQFF. Here the CDR3 DNA reads TGTGCCTGGAGTTCGGAATTCTCCTACAATGAGCAGTTCTTC.